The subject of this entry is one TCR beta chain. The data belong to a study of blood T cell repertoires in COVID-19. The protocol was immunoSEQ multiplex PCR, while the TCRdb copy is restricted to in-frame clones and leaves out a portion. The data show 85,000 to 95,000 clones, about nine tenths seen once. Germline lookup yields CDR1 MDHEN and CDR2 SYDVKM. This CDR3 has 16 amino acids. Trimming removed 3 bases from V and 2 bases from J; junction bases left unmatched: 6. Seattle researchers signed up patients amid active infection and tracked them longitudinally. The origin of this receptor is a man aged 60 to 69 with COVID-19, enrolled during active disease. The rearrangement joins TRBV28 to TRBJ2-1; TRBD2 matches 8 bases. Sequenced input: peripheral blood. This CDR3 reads CASSLWREAAYNEQFF. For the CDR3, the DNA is TGTGCCAGCAGTTTGTGGCGGGAGGCCGCCTACAATGAGCAGTTCTTC.